This is a list of T cell receptor beta chains from one sample in a study of blood T cell repertoires in COVID-19. Produced via immunoSEQ multiplex PCR; TCRdb's table is partial and in-frame only. The sample contains about 320,000 clones, roughly 85% of which appear only once. The sequenced sample consisted of peripheral blood. The receptors here all came from a human donor in a cohort sampled during active COVID-19. Each CDR3 is given with its conserved first and last residue. D genes are given only for firm matches. Only some rows state a clone size, as once, few, many or a class for expanded clones.

J: TRBJ2-1; D: NA; size: NA; V: TRBV24-1; DNA: TGTGCCACCAGTGATTTCAGGAACAATGAGCAGTTCTTC; CDR3: CATSDFRNNEQFF
J: TRBJ2-7; D: NA; size: NA; V: TRBV30; DNA: TGTGCCTGGAGTGGAGCTATGGGCAGCGAGCAGTACTTC; CDR3: CAWSGAMGSEQYF
J: TRBJ1-1; D: TRBD1; size: NA; V: TRBV5-1; DNA: TGCGCCAGCAGCTGGAATGACAGGGGGGACACTGAAGCTTTCTTT; CDR3: CASSWNDRGDTEAFF
J: TRBJ2-7; D: TRBD1; size: NA; V: TRBV7-9; DNA: TGTGCCAGTTCGACAGGGGCGATATACAGCTCCTACGAGCAGTACTTC; CDR3: CASSTGAIYSSYEQYF
J: TRBJ1-1; D: TRBD1; size: NA; V: TRBV5-1; DNA: TGCGCCGGCAGCTCTGGGACAGCGAGTGAAGCTTTCTTT; CDR3: CAGSSGTASEAFF
J: TRBJ1-1; D: NA; size: NA; V: TRBV7-9; DNA: TGTGCCAGCAGTTTAATCCGGGTGATGAACACTGAAGCTTTCTTT; CDR3: CASSLIRVMNTEAFF
J: TRBJ2-1; D: NA; size: few; V: TRBV11-3; DNA: TGTGCCAGCAGCCCACAGTTTGGGGGAGGTGAGCAGTTCTTC; CDR3: CASSPQFGGGEQFF
J: TRBJ1-2; D: NA; size: NA; V: TRBV10-3; DNA: TGTGCGCTGCGGGACTCCTCATTGGACTATGGCTACACCTTC; CDR3: CALRDSSLDYGYTF
J: TRBJ1-1; D: TRBD1; size: few; V: TRBV11-2; DNA: TGTGCCAGCAGCTTAGGACAGGGGAACACTGAAGCTTTCTTT; CDR3: CASSLGQGNTEAFF
J: TRBJ2-1; D: NA; size: NA; V: TRBV30; DNA: TGTGCCTTGACACTAGTAGTCGCCTACAATGAGCAGTTCTTC; CDR3: CALTLVVAYNEQFF
J: TRBJ1-5; D: TRBD1; size: NA; V: TRBV7-8; DNA: TGTGCCAGCAGCTTAGAGACAGGGAATCAGCCCCAGCATTTT; CDR3: CASSLETGNQPQHF
J: TRBJ1-4; D: TRBD1; size: NA; V: TRBV5-1; DNA: TGCGCCAGCAGACTCAGACAGGGTTCAAATGAAAAACTGTTTTTT; CDR3: CASRLRQGSNEKLFF
J: TRBJ1-6; D: TRBD1; size: NA; V: TRBV6-5; DNA: TGTGCCAGCAGTTACAGGACAGGGGAGTCACCCCTCCACTTT; CDR3: CASSYRTGESPLHF
J: TRBJ2-1; D: TRBD2; size: NA; V: TRBV7-9; DNA: TGTGCCAGCAGCGCCGTTTTAGCGGGGGGCGCCAATGAGCAGTTCTTC; CDR3: CASSAVLAGGANEQFF
J: TRBJ1-6; D: NA; size: NA; V: TRBV9; DNA: TGTGCCAGCAGCGTATACAGGGACGGGAATTCACCCCTCCACTTT; CDR3: CASSVYRDGNSPLHF
J: TRBJ1-1; D: NA; size: NA; V: TRBV27; DNA: TGTGCCAGCAGTTGGTTGGGCCAGAACACTGAAGCTTTCTTT; CDR3: CASSWLGQNTEAFF
J: TRBJ1-4; D: NA; size: NA; V: TRBV12-3/TRBV12-4; DNA: TGTGCCAGCATCGAGGACACTACGGAAAAACTGTTTTTT; CDR3: CASIEDTTEKLFF
J: TRBJ1-3; D: NA; size: few; V: TRBV19; DNA: TGTGCCAGCCGGCAGGCACCTGGAAACACCATATATTTT; CDR3: CASRQAPGNTIYF
J: TRBJ2-1; D: NA; size: NA; V: TRBV5-5; DNA: TGTGCCAGCAGCCTGACAGCGCTGAGCTCCTACAATGAGCAGTTCTTC; CDR3: CASSLTALSSYNEQFF
J: TRBJ1-2; D: NA; size: NA; V: TRBV7-9; DNA: TGTGCCAGCAGCTTAGAGGGACCACAGGGTGGCTATGGCTACACCTTC; CDR3: CASSLEGPQGGYGYTF